This entry lists 22 T cell receptor beta chains sequenced from one sample in a study of T cell repertoires in cytomegalovirus infection. No cognate antigen is known for these TCRs. A single record per CDR3 protein comes from TCRdb applying MiXCR to the reads. This table has a few hundred thousand distinct CDR3 sequences, about 39% appearing once. The sequencing here drew on cultured PBMCs, taken from culture after CMV antigen stimulation. Receptors originate from a human donor in good health (CMV status not recorded). Some clones in this sample may be carry-over from other donors' samples.

The rearrangement links TRBV4-2 to TRBJ2-7; TRBD2 matches at 9 bases. Germline-derived CDR1 and CDR2 are LGHNA and YNFKEQ. With 1 base clipped from V and 4 bases from J, the junction kept 8 bases outside the gene matches. CDR3 length: 16 residues. The CDR3 here is CASSQVGSGGLYEQYF. Written as DNA, the CDR3 is TGTGCCAGCAGCCAAGTGGGAAGCGGGGGGTTGTACGAGCAGTACTTC.

This rearrangement joins TRBV2 to TRBJ2-2; D not certain. The CDR3 length is 15 residues. In germline, CDR1 is SNHLY, CDR2 FYNNEI. V was clipped by 1 base and J by 7 bases, with 13 bases between them. CDR3 nucleotides: TGTGCCAGCAGTGAAGGTGGTCTGGGGATCGGGGAGCTGTTTTTT. This translates into CASSEGGLGIGELFF.

This clonotype was seen only a few times. This chain uses TRBV28 with TRBJ1-1; D gene uncertain. Germline CDR1 reads MDHEN; CDR2 reads SYDVKM. V was pared by 3 bases and J by 3 bases, with 5 bases between. The CDR3 consists of 12 residues. DNA of the CDR3: TGTGCCAGCAGTTTTTTGTACACTGAAGCTTTCTTT. Protein product: CASSFLYTEAFF.

The chain recombines TRBV2 with TRBJ1-6; no clear D gene. V was shortened by 3 bases and J by 2 bases, with 5 bases between the two germline ends. CDR1 and CDR2 (germline): SNHLY, FYNNEI. CDR3 length: 14 amino acids. CDR3 residues: CASSEATYNSPLHF. For the CDR3, the DNA is TGTGCCAGCAGTGAGGCCACCTATAATTCACCCCTCCACTTT. Full variable domain (rest looked up from reference TRBV2 and TRBJ1-6): EPEVTQTPSHQVTQMGQEVILRCVPISNHLYFYWYRQILGQKVEFLVSFYNNEISEKSEIFDDQFSVERPDGSNFTLKIRSTKLEDSAMYFCASSEATYNSPLHFGNGTRLTVT.

The rearrangement joins TRBV6-2 or TRBV6-3 to TRBJ2-2, with 10 nucleotides matching TRBD2. V gave up 5 bases and J gave up 3 bases; unmatched junction bases: 12. Germline CDR1 and CDR2: MNHEY and SVGEGT. This CDR3 contains 18 residues. The CDR3 loop is CASSTPRASGSDTGELFF. The CDR3 DNA sequence: TGTGCCAGCAGTACCCCAAGGGCTAGCGGGAGTGACACCGGGGAGCTGTTTTTT.

This clonotype was seen a few times. The CDR3 loop is CSARGEYSNQPQHF. In DNA, the CDR3 is TGCAGTGCTAGAGGTGAATATAGCAATCAGCCCCAGCATTTT. V gene TRBV20-1 combines with J gene TRBJ1-5; no clear D gene. Germline V CDR1 and CDR2: DFQATT, SNEGSKA (reference sequence). V shed 1 base and J shed 0 bases, with 7 bases lying between them. This CDR3 has 14 residues.

V is TRBV4-1 and J is TRBJ2-1; 10 bases align to TRBD1. V was clipped by 4 bases and J by 6 bases; unmatched bases: 9. The germline gives CDR1 MGHRA, CDR2 YSYEKL. The CDR3 is made up of 16 amino acids. The CDR3 nucleotides read TGCGCCAGCAGCCTACTCCCGGGACAGGGGCGCAATGAGCAGTTCTTC. This encodes CASSLLPGQGRNEQFF.

This clonotype was observed at least ten times. J is TRBJ2-1 and V is TRBV7-8, with 8 bases matching TRBD2. Germline V lookup: CDR1 SGHVS, CDR2 FQNEAQ. The CDR3 covers 14 residues. With V trimmed by 5 bases and J by 5 bases, 5 bases remained unmatched. The CDR3 sequence is CASSLPGGDNEQFF. CDR3 bases: TGTGCCAGCAGCCTACCGGGAGGGGACAATGAGCAGTTCTTC.

A few counts support this clonotype. The rearrangement joins TRBV27 to TRBJ2-4; D is possibly TRBD1 (6 bases). CDR1 and CDR2 from the germline V gene are MNHEY and SMNVEV (reference sequence). The ends were cut back, 4 bases at V and 0 bases at J, with 19 bases in the middle. The CDR3 contains 18 residues. CDR3 amino acids: CASSSVTTGILAKNIQYF. CDR3 DNA sequence: TGTGCCAGCAGTTCGGTGACTACAGGGATTCTAGCCAAAAACATTCAGTACTTC.

The V gene is TRBV6-6, the J gene TRBJ1-5, with TRBD1 as a possible D gene (5 bases). This CDR3 has 13 residues. V lost 6 bases and J lost 5, with 11 bases in between. From germline, CDR1 is MNHNY and CDR2 SVGAGI (reference sequence). The CDR3 protein is CASREQEHQPQHF. CDR3 nucleotides: TGTGCCAGCAGGGAACAGGAACATCAGCCCCAGCATTTT.

On this clonotype itself: The conserved phenylalanine or tryptophan normally closing the CDR3 is absent here, so this likely arose from a read error. The rearrangement links TRBV7-2 to TRBJ2-3, with 11 positions matching TRBD2. V lost 5 bases, J lost 4 bases, and 11 bases stayed unmatched. The CDR3 consists of 17 residues. CDR1 and CDR2 (germline): SGHTA, FQGNSA. The DNA of the CDR3 is TGTGCCAGCAGCGGGACTAGCGGTTTTCTTATGGCAGATACGCAGTATTTA. This codes for CASSGTSGFLMADTQYL.

This clonotype showed up just a few times. This chain connects TRBV7-2 to TRBJ2-3; 11 bases match TRBD2. The CDR3 covers 15 residues. With V trimmed by 6 bases and J by 3 bases, 5 bases remained unmatched. Germline V CDR1 and CDR2: SGHTA, FQGNSA. CDR3 DNA sequence: TGTGCCAGCAGTCGACTAGCGGGGATTACAGATACGCAGTATTTT. It translates to CASSRLAGITDTQYF.

This CDR3 is CSVNTDWGDEQFF. In nucleotides, the CDR3 is TGCAGCGTGAATACGGACTGGGGAGATGAGCAGTTCTTC. The chain is built from TRBV29-1 and TRBJ2-1; perhaps TRBD2 as D (5 bases). V was cut by 6 bases and J by 8 bases, with 17 bases left in between. There are 13 residues in the CDR3. Germline CDR1 and CDR2: SQVTM and ANQGSEA.

This clonotype has more than one count but fewer than ten. V and J are TRBV10-2 and TRBJ1-5; no definite D call. V was trimmed by 0 bases and J by 6 bases, leaving 6 bases between them. This CDR3 has 13 residues. Germline V CDR1 and CDR2: WSHSY, SAAADI. The CDR3 spells CASSESVVQPQHF. CDR3 bases: TGCGCCAGCAGTGAGTCGGTCGTTCAGCCCCAGCATTTT.

The table lists this clonotype with a few counts. The DNA of the CDR3 is TGTGCCAGCTCACCTCGTTTGTACCAAGAGACCCAGTACTTC. Protein: CASSPRLYQETQYF. V is TRBV18 and J is TRBJ2-5; D ambiguous. The CDR3 is 14 amino acids. CDR1 is KGHSH, CDR2 LQKENI, per germline. Trimming cost V 3 bases and J 0 bases, with 8 bases left between them. Based on the CDR3 plus reference TRBV18 and TRBJ2-5, the full variable domain is NAGVMQNPRHLVRRRGQEARLRCSPMKGHSHVYWYRQLPEEGLKFMVYLQKENIIDESGMPKERFSAEFPKEGPSILRIQQVVRGDSAAYFCASSPRLYQETQYFGPGTRLLVL.

This chain connects TRBV28 to TRBJ2-5; D ambiguous. Germline V lookup: CDR1 MDHEN, CDR2 SYDVKM. The CDR3 is 15 residues long. The V and J ends lost 4 bases and 4 bases respectively, with 16 bases between them. CDR3 loop: CASSSLANAIETQYF. As DNA, the CDR3 is TGTGCCAGCAGTTCCCTTGCTAACGCCATAGAGACCCAGTACTTC.

This clonotype appeared once. The chain joins TRBV20-1 to TRBJ2-1, with a weak D call TRBD1 (5 bases). Germline V CDR1 and CDR2: DFQATT, SNEGSKA (reference sequence). The CDR3 loop spans 15 amino acids. Trimming shortened V by 3 bases and J by 4 bases, and 16 bases separated the two germline ends. CDR3 nucleotides: TGCAGTGCTAGTGGAAGGGGAAGGTTATACAATGAGCAGTTCTTC. Protein: CSASGRGRLYNEQFF.

V is TRBV4-3 and J is TRBJ2-7; a possible D gene is TRBD2 (6 bases). Per the germline V gene, CDR1 is LGHNA and CDR2 is YSLEER. CDR3 size: 15 residues. V lost 0 bases to trimming and J lost 0 bases, with 9 bases between them. The CDR3 loop reads CASSQDSSASYEQYF. The CDR3 DNA reads as TGCGCCAGCAGCCAAGATTCTAGCGCCTCCTACGAGCAGTACTTC.

This clonotype was observed a handful of times. The rearrangement uses TRBV11-2 and TRBJ2-7; D is perhaps TRBD1 (6 bases). This CDR3 has 15 residues. The germline gives CDR1 SGHAT, CDR2 FQNNGV. Trimming pared 0 bases from V and 0 bases from J, leaving 9 bases between. The DNA of the CDR3 is TGTGCCAGCAGCTTAGAGGGGGCCCCCTCCTACGAGCAGTACTTC. Protein: CASSLEGAPSYEQYF.

In this sample, this clonotype turned up a few times. The chain employs TRBV5-5 and TRBJ2-1; D may correspond to TRBD1 or TRBD2 (5 bases each). Per germline, CDR1 SGHKS and CDR2 YYEKEE (reference sequence). Between the trimmed V and J ends, which lost 5 bases and 6 bases, there was a span of 9 bases. This CDR3 contains 12 residues. The CDR3 protein is CASSGTGNEQFF. The CDR3 region has the DNA TGTGCCAGCAGTGGGACGGGCAATGAGCAGTTCTTC.

The chain recombines TRBV6-5 with TRBJ2-5, with D possibly matching TRBD2 (5 bases). This CDR3 comprises 13 residues. Trimming took 6 bases from V and 5 from J, leaving 13 bases between them. The germline V gene encodes CDR1 MNHEY and CDR2 SVGAGI. DNA of the CDR3: TGTGCCAGCAGATCCGGGGATGTGGAGACCCAGTACTTC. Its protein is CASRSGDVETQYF.

This clonotype was seen a handful of times. The chain is built from TRBV6-1 and TRBJ2-3; 8 nucleotides line up with TRBD2. This CDR3 has 14 residues. Germline values: CDR1 MNHNS, CDR2 SASEGT. V gave up 6 bases and J gave up 5 bases; unmatched junction bases: 7. The chain's CDR3 is CASRNRGLVDTQYF. The CDR3 DNA sequence: TGTGCCAGCAGAAACCGGGGACTAGTAGATACGCAGTATTTT.